These T cell receptor beta chains were read from a single sample in a study of T cell changes during pregnancy in multiple sclerosis. Only in-frame clones appear in the TCRdb table, and some are missing; sequencing was by immunoSEQ multiplex PCR. Of roughly 24,000 clones listed, around 86% are singletons. Sequenced here: CD4+ T cells from peripheral blood mononuclear cells, sampled in the second trimester of pregnancy. All receptors derive from a female donor in good health, enrolled as a control in a pregnancy study. Both conserved end residues are part of each CDR3. A D gene is named only where the DNA matches it firmly. Where a row states a size, it is once, few, many or the class of an expanded clone; other rows omit it.

>TRBJ2-2|-|TRBV28|-
TGTGCCAGCAGTTTCTTTTACACCGGGGAGCTGTTTTTT
CASSFFYTGELFF
>TRBJ2-1|-|TRBV28|TRBD2
TGTGCCAGCAGACTTGGGACTAGCGGGAGGGAAACCCAGTTCTTC
CASRLGTSGRETQFF
>TRBJ2-1|-|TRBV4-1|TRBD2
TGCGCCAGCAGCCAAGGGCGGCTAGCGGGGAGGGGTGATGAGCAGTTCTTC
CASSQGRLAGRGDEQFF
>TRBJ2-1|-|TRBV10-3|TRBD1
TGTGCCATCAGTGGATCCGGGACAGGGTTGTTCTTC
CAISGSGTGLFF
>TRBJ1-1|-|TRBV6-6|TRBD1
TGTGCCAGCAGAACCGGGACAGGGAGGGAGGCTTTCTTT
CASRTGTGREAFF
>TRBJ2-1|-|TRBV10-2|-
TGCGCCAGCAGTGAGTTTCTCTCCAATGAGCAGTTCTTC
CASSEFLSNEQFF
>TRBJ2-2|few|TRBV18|TRBD2
TGTGCCAGCTCACCATCATTGACTAGCCTCAATACCGGGGAGCTGTTTTTT
CASSPSLTSLNTGELFF
>TRBJ2-2|-|TRBV10-3|-
TGTGCCATCACCCCCGGCACCGGGGAGCTGTTTTTT
CAITPGTGELFF
>TRBJ2-5|-|TRBV9|-
TGTGCCAGCAGCGTAGGGGACAAAGAGACCCAGTACTTC
CASSVGDKETQYF
>TRBJ1-1|-|TRBV6-4|-
TGTGCCAGCAGCCTAACGTTGGGGGGCACTGAAGCTTTCTTT
CASSLTLGGTEAFF
>TRBJ2-7|-|TRBV9|TRBD1
TGTGCCAGCAGCCCCCGGACAGGGGCAATGGACGAGCAGTACTTC
CASSPRTGAMDEQYF
>TRBJ1-2|-|TRBV5-4|-
TGTGCCAGCAGCCCGGGGGAATTCGACTATGGCTACACCTTC
CASSPGEFDYGYTF
>TRBJ2-2|-|TRBV6-1|TRBD1
TGTGCCAGCAGAGGGAGACAGGGGGGGACCGGGGAGCTGTTTTTT
CASRGRQGGTGELFF
>TRBJ1-4|-|TRBV9|-
TGTGCCAGCAGCGTCAGTCCCTCAACTAATGAAAAACTGTTTTTT
CASSVSPSTNEKLFF
>TRBJ2-6|-|TRBV7-9|-
TGTGCCAGCAGCTTAGCAGCCCCTGGGGCCAACGTCCTGACTTTC
CASSLAAPGANVLTF
>TRBJ1-2|few|TRBV28|-
TGTGCCAGCAGTTTATTGGGGGGGTTGAGTGGCTACACCTTC
CASSLLGGLSGYTF
>TRBJ2-2|-|TRBV2|TRBD1
TGTGCCAGCAGGAAACGGACAGGGGGCGCTTCTAACACCGGGGAGCTGTTTTTT
CASRKRTGGASNTGELFF
>TRBJ1-1|-|TRBV7-2|-
TGTGCCAGCAGCCCTACCCAGAGGAGTGAAGCTTTCTTT
CASSPTQRSEAFF
>TRBJ2-1|-|TRBV10-3|-
TGTGCCATCAACAGCGGGCTTTACAATGAGCAGTTCTTC
CAINSGLYNEQFF
>TRBJ2-7|-|TRBV7-3|TRBD2
TGTGCCAGCAGCCCTACTAGCGGCACCTACGAGCAGTACTTC
CASSPTSGTYEQYF
>TRBJ2-3|-|TRBV4-3|-
TGCGCCAGCAGCCAAGGCGCGGGGAGGACAGATACGCAGTATTTT
CASSQGAGRTDTQYF
>TRBJ1-2|-|TRBV19|TRBD1
TGTGCCAGTAGTACCACCGGGACAGGGTATGGCTACACCTTC
CASSTTGTGYGYTF
>TRBJ2-5|-|TRBV5-4|-
TGTGCCGCGGGCAACGGACAAGAGACCCAGTACTTC
CAAGNGQETQYF
>TRBJ1-5|-|TRBV7-6|-
TGTGCCAGCAGCCCCGGCGGGCAGCCCCAGCATTTT
CASSPGGQPQHF
>TRBJ1-1|-|TRBV10-3|TRBD1
TGTGCCACCGGGACAGAGAACACTGAAGCTTTCTTT
CATGTENTEAFF
>TRBJ2-4|few|TRBV13|TRBD2
TGTGCCAGCAGCTTAGGCGATTTACTAGCGGGAGGGGCCTATGACAAAAACATTCAGTACTTC
CASSLGDLLAGGAYDKNIQYF
>TRBJ2-2|once|TRBV7-3|TRBD1
TGTGCCAGCAGCTCGACAGGGGCCGGGGAGCTGTTTTTT
CASSSTGAGELFF
>TRBJ2-7|-|TRBV4-2|-
TGTGCCAGCAGCCATTCAGACAGGAGCTCCTACGAGCAGTACTTC
CASSHSDRSSYEQYF
>TRBJ2-5|once|TRBV30|-
TGTGCCTGGAGACCTGCGGGACAAGAGACCCAGTACTTC
CAWRPAGQETQYF
>TRBJ2-7|-|TRBV19|-
TGTGCCAGTAGTATCTCTCGCTACGAGCAGTACTTC
CASSISRYEQYF